A single TCR beta chain is shown here with its context. This entry comes from a study of CD8 T cells in Susac syndrome. Trimming cost V 3 bases and J 0 bases, with 7 bases left between them. Germline V gene lookup returns CDR1 SGHTA and CDR2 FQGTGA. The CDR3 is 14 residues long. cDNA came from about 0.46 to 1 ug RNA primed by random hexamers. TCRdb re-called the immunoSEQ multiplex PCR reads with MiXCR, one entry per CDR3 protein. The sample has about 200,000 distinct CDR3 sequences; 85% to 95% are singletons. This chain connects TRBV7-3 to TRBJ2-3; D is undetermined. Input material: CD4+ T cells from PBMCs. The source of this sequence is a human donor in good health. Here the CDR3 reads CASSFSTSTDTQYF. The CDR3 nucleotides read TGTGCCAGCAGCTTTTCAACTAGCACAGATACGCAGTATTTT.